This TCR beta chain originates from a study of cytomegalovirus exposure and HLA in healthy donors. In the case of this clone: This same CDR3 is encoded by further DNA sequences in the sample.

Clones were read by immunoSEQ multiplex PCR, and TCRdb kept only the in-frame ones, dropping some. The sample holds about 160,000 clones; 88% are singletons and the top ten take approximately 3%. J was trimmed by 2 bases and V by 7 bases; bases with no gene match: 1. Germline V gene lookup returns CDR1 SNHLY and CDR2 FYNNEI. CDR3 size: 12 residues. This chain uses TRBV2 with TRBJ2-5, with 7 bases aligning to TRBD2. The clonotype originates from a man aged 18 to 30 in good health and CMV-seronegative. Specimen: PBMCs. The DNA of the CDR3 is TGTGCCAGCAAAGCGGGACAAGAGACCCAGTACTTC. Residues: CASKAGQETQYF.